The 6 T cell receptor beta chains given below trace back to one sample, sequenced in a study of shared clonotypes between healthy human individuals. Repertoires were generated with immunoSEQ multiplex PCR, while TCRdb's copy carries only in-frame clones and drops some. The table shows approximately 1.5 million clones, with approximately 98.5% occurring only once. The sample was naive CD4+ T cells sorted from blood. Subset meaning: CD45RA+ positively selected. The receptor set was obtained from a man aged 25 to 40 in good health.

The rearrangement links TRBV5-1 to TRBJ2-6; no clear D. The germline V gene has CDR1 SGHRS and CDR2 YFSETQ. Trimming removed 4 bases from V and 2 bases from J, with 16 bases in between. The CDR3 consists of 17 residues. Written as DNA, the CDR3 is TGCGCCAGCAGCCCCCAGACGATAGGACCTGGGGCCAACGTCCTGACTTTC. Amino acid sequence: CASSPQTIGPGANVLTF.

This clone is a singleton in its sample. CDR3 loop: CASSGQARLVHEQYF. CDR3 coding DNA: TGTGCCAGCAGCGGACAGGCCCGTCTTGTCCACGAGCAGTACTTC. The rearrangement uses TRBV6-6 and TRBJ2-7; 7 bases line up with TRBD1. The trim removed 6 bases at V and 5 bases at J, leaving 13 bases unmatched. Germline V gene sequence: CDR1 MNHNY, CDR2 SVGAGI (reference sequence). The CDR3 runs to 15 residues.

The chain is built from TRBV11-3 and TRBJ2-1; TRBD2 aligns across 9 bases. The CDR3 loop spans 17 amino acids. V trimming: 5 bases; J trimming: 5 bases; junction bases outside the gene matches: 13. The germline CDR1 and CDR2 sequences are SGHNT and YENEEA. DNA of the CDR3: TGTGCCAGCAGCCCCCGGTTTAGCGGGAGTCCAGACAATGAGCAGTTCTTC. This encodes CASSPRFSGSPDNEQFF.

The V gene is TRBV18, the J gene TRBJ2-7, with TRBD2 matching 9 bases. V shed 3 bases, J shed 5 bases, and the junction held 11 bases outside the gene matches. CDR1 is KGHSH, CDR2 LQKENI, per germline. The CDR3 is 16 amino acids. The CDR3 DNA is TGTGCCAGCTCACCTCTGCTAGCGGGGATTCGGCACGAGCAGTACTTC. Translating it yields CASSPLLAGIRHEQYF.

The rearrangement links TRBV19 to TRBJ2-5, with 8 bases fitting TRBD2. Trimming at V came to 4 bases and at J to 3 bases, leaving 4 bases not matched to a gene. This CDR3 is 14 amino acids long. Germline CDR1 and CDR2: LNHDA and SQIVND (reference sequence). Here the CDR3 reads CASSNGLAEETQYF. Here the CDR3 DNA reads TGTGCCAGTAGTAACGGACTAGCCGAAGAGACCCAGTACTTC.

This chain joins TRBV7-6 and TRBJ2-3; D unresolved. The CDR3 is 16 amino acids. The germline V gene encodes CDR1 SGHVS and CDR2 FNYEAQ. V was cut by 1 base and J by 0 bases, with 11 bases left in between. The CDR3 loop reads CASSLGQPRSTDTQYF. DNA for the CDR3: TGTGCCAGCAGCTTAGGACAACCCCGAAGCACAGATACGCAGTATTTT.